The 30 T cell receptor beta chains in this list originate from one sample, sequenced in a study of T cell repertoires in cytomegalovirus infection. MiXCR was run by TCRdb on the reads, yielding one entry per CDR3 protein. The sample includes about 900,000 distinct CDR3 sequences, approximately 31% of them seen just once. No cognate antigen is known for these TCRs. This sample comprised cultured CD8+ T cells from PBMCs, obtained from culture after CMV antigen stimulation. The source is a human donor in good health (CMV status not recorded). Some clones in this sample may be carry-over from other donors' samples.

There are many counts of this clonotype. The V call is TRBV7-6, the J call TRBJ2-7; D ambiguous. CDR1 and CDR2 (germline): SGHVS, FNYEAQ. This CDR3 contains 13 residues. Trimming removed 5 bases from V and 5 bases from J, with 13 bases in between. The CDR3 sequence: CASSTRTDDEQYF. CDR3 bases: TGTGCCAGCAGCACGCGGACGGACGACGAGCAGTACTTC.

The chain employs TRBV4-1 and TRBJ1-2; TRBD1 matches 7 bases. From germline, CDR1 is MGHRA and CDR2 YSYEKL. This CDR3 spans 20 amino acids. The ends lost 0 bases at V and 4 bases at J; junction bases unmatched: 20. The CDR3 here is CASSQDQGERTESYPYGYTF. DNA for the CDR3: TGCGCCAGCAGCCAAGATCAGGGGGAGCGGACAGAAAGTTATCCCTATGGCTACACCTTC.

This clonotype was counted between two and nine times. The CDR3 reads CAIRLDGNTIYF. The CDR3, as DNA: TGTGCCATCCGTCTGGACGGAAACACCATATATTTT. V gene TRBV10-3 combines with J gene TRBJ1-3; D is undetermined. With 8 bases removed from V and 4 bases from J, the gap between germline ends came to 9 bases. Germline CDR1 and CDR2: ENHRY and SYGVKD. This CDR3 contains 12 residues.

This sequence joins TRBV6-5 and TRBJ2-5; TRBD2 agrees at 8 bases. Germline values: CDR1 MNHEY, CDR2 SVGAGI. Trimming took 0 bases from V and 3 from J; bases not matched to a gene: 3. This CDR3 comprises 15 residues. For the CDR3, the DNA is TGTGCCAGCAGTTACTCAGGACTAGCCAAAGAGACCCAGTACTTC. Translated: CASSYSGLAKETQYF.

Only a few counts were recorded for this clonotype. The rearrangement links TRBV7-6 to TRBJ2-7, with D uncertain. Trimming removed 5 bases at V and 7 bases at J, with 21 bases between. The CDR3 consists of 15 residues. From germline, CDR1 is SGHVS and CDR2 FNYEAQ. The CDR3 is CASSPEAGPGWEQYF. Written as DNA, the CDR3 is TGTGCCAGCAGCCCCGAGGCAGGTCCTGGTTGGGAGCAGTACTTC.

The J gene is TRBJ2-3, the V gene TRBV6-2 or TRBV6-3; D is unresolved. Germline CDR1 MNHEY, CDR2 SVGEGT. This CDR3 region has 11 residues. The V end was cut by 4 bases, the J end by 13 bases, with 12 bases between. The CDR3 region is CASSSMEREYF. The CDR3 DNA follows: TGTGCCAGCAGTTCTATGGAAAGGGAGTATTTT.

This clonotype came up many times. The chain combines TRBV12-3 or TRBV12-4 with TRBJ1-6; D is uncertain. The CDR3 totals 21 residues. Trimming shortened V by 3 bases and J by 7 bases, and 31 bases separated the two germline ends. CDR3 sequence reads: CASSFSLEQGPNGDENSPLHF. CDR3 bases: TGTGCCAGCAGTTTTAGTTTGGAGCAAGGACCGAATGGGGATGAGAATTCACCCCTCCACTTT.

The chain combines TRBV7-9 with TRBJ1-2; D unclear. Trimming removed 1 base at V and 0 bases at J, with 12 bases between. Germline assignment: CDR1 SEHNR and CDR2 FQNEAQ (reference sequence). The CDR3 consists of 16 residues. In DNA, the CDR3 is TGTGCCAGCAGCTTAGTTTTTAAGGGCCCTAACTATGGCTACACCTTC. It translates to CASSLVFKGPNYGYTF.

The V gene is TRBV7-8, the J gene TRBJ2-3; 7 nucleotides align to TRBD1. Germline V gene data show CDR1 as SGHVS and CDR2 as FQNEAQ. The length of the CDR3 is 15 residues. V was clipped by 4 bases and J by 1 base; unmatched bases: 5. The CDR3 DNA reads TGTGCCAGCAGCTCATTAGGGGGCCGCACAGATACGCAGTATTTT. As protein: CASSSLGGRTDTQYF.

This clonotype was counted between two and nine times. One end of the junction does not line up with germline, which may come from a read error. The CDR3 here is CASSLSTPSSYNEQFF. DNA for the CDR3: TGTGCCAGCAGTCTATCAACCCCGAGCTCCTACAATGAGCAGTTCTTC. The V gene is TRBV27, the J gene TRBJ2-1, with unresolved D. CDR3 length: 16 amino acids. Germline CDR1 MNHEY, CDR2 SMNVEV (reference sequence).

The chain recombines TRBV7-8 with TRBJ1-5, with D perhaps TRBD1 (6 bases). Trimming took 3 bases from V and 2 from J, leaving 14 bases between them. The CDR3 spans 16 residues. Germline values: CDR1 SGHVS, CDR2 FQNEAQ. The CDR3 DNA is TGTGCCAGCAGCTTCACAGGGAGTCAAGGCAATCAGCCCCAGCATTTT. It encodes CASSFTGSQGNQPQHF.

V is TRBV19 and J is TRBJ1-2, with D possibly being TRBD1 (6 bases). Germline V lookup: CDR1 LNHDA, CDR2 SQIVND (reference sequence). V was clipped by 7 bases and J by 4 bases, with 13 bases between them. This CDR3 has 13 amino acids. This CDR3 is CASTSGDPYGYTF. The CDR3 nucleotides read TGTGCCAGTACCTCAGGGGACCCCTATGGCTACACCTTC.

This clonotype was recorded at least ten times. V and J are TRBV7-2 and TRBJ2-7; D is possibly TRBD1 (5 bases). The V gene's germline CDR1 is SGHTA and CDR2 FQGNSA. V lost 5 bases and J lost 5, with 7 bases in between. The CDR3 consists of 11 residues. The CDR3 sequence is CASSTGHEQYV. The CDR3, as DNA: TGTGCCAGCAGCACAGGACACGAGCAGTACGTC.

The chain carries TRBV7-9 and TRBJ2-5; 11 bases agree with TRBD2. This CDR3 is 14 amino acids long. The V gene's germline CDR1 is SEHNR and CDR2 FQNEAQ (reference sequence). V was pared by 4 bases and J by 5 bases, with 3 bases of the junction left unmatched. As DNA, the CDR3 is TGTGCCAGCAGCTCCTGGACTAGCGGGGAGACCCAGTACTTC. Translating it yields CASSSWTSGETQYF.

The chain links TRBV4-3 to TRBJ1-5; D unresolved. The germline V gene encodes CDR1 LGHNA and CDR2 YSLEER. Between the trimmed V and J ends, which lost 3 bases and 6 bases, there was a span of 15 bases. The CDR3 has 15 residues. The CDR3 is CASSQFRSLGQPQHF. In nucleotides, the CDR3 is TGCGCCAGCAGCCAGTTTAGAAGTTTAGGTCAGCCCCAGCATTTT.

This clonotype was picked up a small number of times. V gene TRBV7-9 combines with J gene TRBJ1-2; D possibly corresponds to TRBD1 (6 bases). V dropped 5 bases and J dropped 3 bases, with 16 bases sitting between them. The germline V gene encodes CDR1 SEHNR and CDR2 FQNEAQ (reference sequence). The CDR3 is 15 amino acids. CDR3 DNA sequence: TGTGCCAGCAGCGCGACAGGAGTCCTGTACTATGGCTACACCTTC. It yields the protein CASSATGVLYYGYTF.

This clonotype was counted between two and nine times. V and J are TRBV29-1 and TRBJ1-2; D ambiguous. The CDR3 has 13 amino acids. Trimming took off 5 bases at V and 5 bases at J, with 15 bases between the two ends. CDR1 SQVTM and CDR2 ANQGSEA come from the germline V gene. For the CDR3, the DNA is TGCAGCGTTTGGAGTGGCGGGATGTATGGCTACACCTTC. Translated: CSVWSGGMYGYTF.

The chain employs TRBV24-1 and TRBJ2-2, with unresolved D. This CDR3 is 16 amino acids long. V lost 2 bases and J lost 4, with 13 bases in between. From germline, CDR1 is KGHDR and CDR2 SFDVKD. This CDR3 reads CATSDSGTESTGELFF. The CDR3 DNA sequence: TGTGCCACCAGTGATTCGGGTACGGAATCCACCGGGGAGCTGTTTTTT.

The chain employs TRBV6-6 and TRBJ1-1; D gene uncertain. V was trimmed by 8 bases and J by 4 bases, leaving 14 bases between them. The CDR3 is made up of 13 amino acids. The germline V gene encodes CDR1 MNHNY and CDR2 SVGAGI (reference sequence). CDR3 protein: CASENSYFTEAFF. CDR3 bases: TGTGCCAGCGAAAACAGTTACTTCACTGAAGCTTTCTTT.

This clonotype has more than one count but fewer than ten. V gene TRBV7-9 combines with J gene TRBJ2-1, with unresolved D. Germline assignment: CDR1 SEHNR and CDR2 FQNEAQ (reference sequence). Trimming removed 2 bases from V and 0 bases from J, with 14 bases in between. The CDR3 extends over 17 amino acids. CDR3 sequence: CASSLSWGPLSYNEQFF. In nucleotides, the CDR3 is TGTGCCAGCAGCTTAAGTTGGGGTCCGCTCTCCTACAATGAGCAGTTCTTC.

This clonotype came up many times. The chain uses TRBV7-9 and TRBJ2-5, with TRBD2 matching over 8 bases. Germline V gene lookup returns CDR1 SEHNR and CDR2 FQNEAQ (reference sequence). CDR3 length equals 16 residues. J gave up 0 bases and V 1 base, and 4 bases lay outside the gene matches. CDR3 nucleotides: TGTGCCAGCAGCTTAGGAGCGGGGGAAAACCAAGAGACCCAGTACTTC. This encodes CASSLGAGENQETQYF.

The CDR3, as DNA: TGTGCCAGCAGCGTAGCCGGGACAGGGGTGAATGAGCAGTTCTTC. It is translated as CASSVAGTGVNEQFF. J is TRBJ2-1 and V is TRBV9, with 10 bases lining up with TRBD1. The CDR3 extends over 15 amino acids. V shed 0 bases and J 7 bases; nucleotides not matched to a gene: 4. CDR1 is SGDLS and CDR2 is YYNGEE in the germline V gene.

This clonotype was seen a few times. The gene calls are TRBV10-3 and TRBJ1-2; 8 bases align to TRBD1. J lost 6 bases, V lost 0 bases, and 15 bases had no gene match. CDR1 and CDR2 from the germline V gene are ENHRY and SYGVKD. The CDR3 length is 18 residues. This CDR3 is CAISESGRGQVLVDGYTF. The CDR3 DNA follows: TGTGCCATCAGTGAGTCGGGCAGGGGACAGGTGCTGGTGGATGGCTACACCTTC.

This chain joins TRBV9 and TRBJ2-7; 11 bases line up with TRBD2. V shed 2 bases, J shed 7 bases, and the junction held 5 bases outside the gene matches. There are 14 residues in the CDR3. Germline V gives CDR1 SGDLS, CDR2 YYNGEE. CDR3 sequence: CASSVLAGGGEQYF. In DNA form, the CDR3 reads TGTGCCAGCAGCGTCCTAGCGGGGGGCGGTGAGCAGTACTTC.

This clonotype was observed at least ten times. The J gene is TRBJ2-7, the V gene TRBV7-2, with D unresolved. The CDR3 consists of 13 residues. Trimming took off 5 bases at V and 7 bases at J, with 15 bases between the two ends. Germline lookup yields CDR1 SGHTA and CDR2 FQGNSA. The CDR3 coding sequence is TGTGCCAGCAGCCTAAACAACTTCAGGGAGCAGTACGTC. The encoded protein is CASSLNNFREQYV.

V and J are TRBV10-3 and TRBJ2-6; 11 nucleotides agree with TRBD2. Trimming cost V 8 bases and J 4 bases; bases outside gene matches: 7. The CDR3 is 16 amino acids. Germline V gene sequence: CDR1 ENHRY, CDR2 SYGVKD. The CDR3 is CAILAGGPRGANVLTF. CDR3 sequence (DNA): TGTGCCATCTTAGCGGGGGGGCCTAGAGGGGCCAACGTCCTGACTTTC.

This clonotype showed up many times. The chain combines TRBV7-2 with TRBJ2-3, with D uncertain. This CDR3 is built from 12 residues. Germline CDR1 reads SGHTA; CDR2 reads FQGNSA. V shed 5 bases and J shed 2 bases, with 5 bases lying between them. The CDR3 loop reads CASSPSTDTQYF. CDR3 DNA sequence: TGTGCCAGCAGCCCTTCCACAGATACGCAGTATTTT. The variable domain in full, with the rest retrieved from reference TRBV7-2 and TRBJ2-3, is GAGVSQSPSNKVTEKGKDVELRCDPISGHTALYWYRQSLGQGLEFLIYFQGNSAPDKSGLPSDRFSAERTGGSVSTLTIQRTQQEDSAVYLCASSPSTDTQYFGPGTRLTVL.

The V and J genes are TRBV4-1 and TRBJ2-2; possibly TRBD1 for D (7 bases). Germline lookup yields CDR1 MGHRA and CDR2 YSYEKL. V lost 2 bases to trimming and J lost 5 bases, with 15 bases between them. This CDR3 is 16 amino acids long. This CDR3 is CASSQIQGGITGELFF. The CDR3 coding sequence is TGCGCCAGCAGCCAAATTCAGGGGGGAATTACCGGGGAGCTGTTTTTT.

The J gene is TRBJ2-1, the V gene TRBV7-6; the D call may be TRBD1 or TRBD2 (5 bases each). With 4 bases removed from V and 0 bases from J, the gap between germline ends came to 16 bases. Germline V CDR1 and CDR2: SGHVS, FNYEAQ. The CDR3 is made up of 17 amino acids. CDR3 sequence (DNA): TGTGCCAGCAGCTCCTCCGGGACCCCGAACTCCTACAATGAGCAGTTCTTC. Protein product: CASSSSGTPNSYNEQFF.

This clonotype showed up just once. One end of the junction varies from germline; a read error may be responsible. In DNA form, the CDR3 reads TGTGCCAGCATGCTGACCGAGAAGGGGTCCTTC. Translated, it gives CASMLTEKGSF. The rearrangement joins TRBV6-2 or TRBV6-3 to TRBJ2-4, with D perhaps matching TRBD1 (5 bases). The length of the CDR3 is 11 residues. The germline CDR1 and CDR2 sequences are MNHEY and SVGEGT.